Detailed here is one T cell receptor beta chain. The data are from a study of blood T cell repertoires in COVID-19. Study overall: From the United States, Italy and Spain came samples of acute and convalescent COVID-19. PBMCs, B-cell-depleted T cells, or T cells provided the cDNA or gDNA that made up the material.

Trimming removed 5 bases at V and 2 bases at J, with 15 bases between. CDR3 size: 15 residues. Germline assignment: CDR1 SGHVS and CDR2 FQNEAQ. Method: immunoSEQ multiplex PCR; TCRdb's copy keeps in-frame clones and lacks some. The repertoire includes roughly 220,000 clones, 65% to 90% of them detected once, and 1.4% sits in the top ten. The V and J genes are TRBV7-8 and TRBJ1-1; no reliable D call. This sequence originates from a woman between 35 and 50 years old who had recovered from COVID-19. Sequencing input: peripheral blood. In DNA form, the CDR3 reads TGTGCCAGCAGCCATTTCATCCAGAAAAACACTGAAGCTTTCTTT. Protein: CASSHFIQKNTEAFF.